The 17 T cell receptor beta chains given below trace back to one sample, sequenced in a study of T cell repertoires in MIS-A myocarditis. Profiled with immunoSEQ multiplex PCR; TCRdb holds only in-frame clones, not every one. Altogether fewer than 15,000 clones are present, 74% being singletons, with the ten largest covering about 60%. The sequencing input was left ventricle heart tissue obtained at autopsy. Receptors originate from a man younger than 30 with fulminant myocarditis from multisystem inflammatory syndrome in adults (MIS-A) after COVID-19.

A word on this clone: A junction end diverges from the germline sequence, so it may reflect a read error. The V gene is TRBV14, the J gene TRBJ2-2; D gene unclear. The germline gives CDR1 SGHDN, CDR2 FVKESK. This CDR3 comprises 14 residues. Written as DNA, the CDR3 is TGTGCCAGCAGCCAAGTTGCTGTTACCGAGGAGCTGTTTTTT. This gives the protein CASSQVAVTEELFF. The whole variable domain, filled in from reference TRBV14 and TRBJ2-2, reads EAGVTQFPSHSVIEKGQTVTLRCDPISGHDNLYWYRRVMGKEIKFLLHFVKESKQDESGMPNNRFLAERTGGTYSTLKVQPAELEDSGVYFCASSQVAVTEELFFGEGSRLTVL.

This chain links TRBV5-1 with TRBJ1-2; 7 bases fit TRBD1. Trimming took 0 bases from V and 8 from J; bases not matched to a gene: 7. This CDR3 contains 14 residues. In germline, CDR1 is SGHRS, CDR2 YFSETQ. CDR3 region: CASSLATTGRGYTF. The CDR3 nucleotides read TGCGCCAGCAGCTTGGCCACGACAGGGCGAGGCTACACCTTC.

This clone was seen only a few times. V and J are TRBV5-8 and TRBJ2-7; TRBD1 matches 9 bases. J lost 4 bases, V lost 0 bases, and 11 bases had no gene match. Germline-derived CDR1 and CDR2 are SGHTS and YDEGEE. CDR3 length: 17 amino acids. CDR3 in amino acids: CASSLEETGDRAYEQYF. The CDR3 DNA sequence: TGTGCCAGCAGCTTGGAGGAGACAGGGGACAGGGCATACGAGCAGTACTTC.

This chain uses TRBV21-1 with TRBJ1-5. TRBV21-1 is assigned pseudogene status. CDR3 length: 19 amino acids. DNA for the CDR3: TGTGCCAGCAGCAAAGGGTGTATAAGGGGAGGGGATAGCAATCAGCCCCAGCATTTT. This sequence encodes CASSKGCIRGGDSNQPQHF.

This clone was counted a few times. The V and J genes are TRBV14 and TRBJ2-2; D gene unclear. Trimming took 4 bases from V and 6 from J, leaving 9 bases between them. Germline-derived CDR1 and CDR2 are SGHDN and FVKESK. This CDR3 comprises 13 residues. CDR3 sequence: CASSRSRPGELFF. CDR3 nucleotides: TGTGCCAGCAGCCGCTCCCGTCCCGGGGAGCTGTTTTTT.

This rearrangement joins TRBV7-8 to TRBJ1-5, with TRBD1 as a possible D gene (5 bases). This CDR3 region has 16 residues. In germline, CDR1 is SGHVS, CDR2 FQNEAQ. Trimming took 2 bases from V and 1 from J, leaving 12 bases between them. CDR3 in DNA: TGTGCCAGCAGCTTATTGGGGGGAAACAGCAATCAGCCCCAGCATTTT. It codes for CASSLLGGNSNQPQHF.

This clone was seen just once. The rearrangement joins TRBV7-2 to TRBJ2-7; the D is unclear. This CDR3 is built from 12 residues. Deletions cut 1 base from V and 5 bases from J, with 6 bases between. The V gene's germline CDR1 is SGHTA and CDR2 FQGNSA. The CDR3 protein is CASSLGLDEQYF. The CDR3 DNA is TGTGCCAGCAGCTTAGGATTGGACGAGCAGTACTTC.

J is TRBJ1-6 and V is TRBV4-3; the D gene is possibly TRBD1 (6 bases). The CDR3 runs to 14 residues. V lost 0 bases, J lost 14 bases, and 14 bases lay in between. The germline CDR1 and CDR2 sequences are LGHNA and YSLEER. CDR3 bases: TGCGCCAGCAGCCAAGATCGAGTGGCAGGGGCCCTCCACTTT. Residues: CASSQDRVAGALHF.

The rearrangement uses TRBV9 and TRBJ1-2, with TRBD1 matching over 10 bases. Germline CDR1 is SGDLS and CDR2 is YYNGEE. The CDR3 loop spans 14 amino acids. Unmatched junction bases numbered 6, after V lost 4 bases and J lost 6 bases. The CDR3 bases are TGTGCCAGCAGCCTTCGGACAGGGGGAGATGGCTACACCTTC. It encodes CASSLRTGGDGYTF.

This sequence joins TRBV5-1 and TRBJ2-3; D gene uncertain. This CDR3 region has 14 residues. The V end was cut by 1 base, the J end by 1 base, with 7 bases between. Germline V lookup: CDR1 SGHRS, CDR2 YFSETQ. The CDR3 region has the DNA TGCGCCAGCAGCTTGCAGCCAGGCACAGATACGCAGTATTTT. As protein: CASSLQPGTDTQYF.

The rearrangement links TRBV6-5 to TRBJ1-1; D uncertain. The V end was cut by 2 bases, the J end by 5 bases, with 6 bases between. The CDR3 extends over 12 amino acids. CDR1 MNHEY and CDR2 SVGAGI come from the germline V gene. The CDR3 here is CASSYGWTEAFF. DNA for the CDR3: TGTGCCAGCAGTTACGGTTGGACTGAAGCTTTCTTT.

The gene calls are TRBV7-8 and TRBJ1-2; D unclear. There are 14 residues in the CDR3. V was pared by 1 base and J by 0 bases, with 6 bases between. Germline CDR1 and CDR2: SGHVS and FQNEAQ. The CDR3 sequence is CASSLVGANYGYTF. The CDR3 region has the DNA TGTGCCAGCAGCTTAGTTGGGGCTAACTATGGCTACACCTTC.

The chain carries TRBV6-5 and TRBJ1-1; 7 bases match TRBD1. The CDR3 is 14 residues long. After removal of 6 bases from V and 1 base from J, the junction contained 5 bases not matched to a gene. From germline, CDR1 is MNHEY and CDR2 SVGAGI. The DNA of the CDR3 is TGTGCCAGCAGCGACAGGGCGGCGAACACTGAAGCTTTCTTT. Translation: CASSDRAANTEAFF.

The chain joins TRBV6-5 to TRBJ1-5, with unresolved D. This CDR3 has 13 amino acids. The V and J ends lost 2 bases and 1 base respectively, with 3 bases between them. The germline V gene has CDR1 MNHEY and CDR2 SVGAGI. CDR3 DNA: TGTGCCAGCAGTTACGGGAGCAATCAGCCCCAGCATTTT. Translation gives CASSYGSNQPQHF.

The V gene is TRBV2, the J gene TRBJ2-7; 7 bases match TRBD1. Germline CDR1 is SNHLY and CDR2 is FYNNEI. The CDR3 extends over 16 amino acids. V was clipped by 6 bases and J by 0 bases; unmatched bases: 11. The CDR3 DNA follows: TGTGCCAGCAGAGCTACAGGGGAAATTAGCTCCTACGAGCAGTACTTC. It encodes CASRATGEISSYEQYF.

The J gene is TRBJ1-3, the V gene TRBV13, with D unresolved. Trimming cost V 3 bases and J 2 bases, with 8 bases left between them. The CDR3 length is 14 residues. The germline CDR1 and CDR2 sequences are PRHDT and FYEKMQ (reference sequence). For the CDR3, the DNA is TGTGCCAGCAGCTTCGCCCCTCCTGGAAACACCATATATTTT. This gives the protein CASSFAPPGNTIYF. The whole variable domain, remainder taken from reference TRBV13 and TRBJ1-3, is AAGVIQSPRHLIKEKRETATLKCYPIPRHDTVYWYQQGPGQDPQFLISFYEKMQSDKGSIPDRFSAQQFSDYHSELNMSSLELGDSALYFCASSFAPPGNTIYFGEGSWLTVV.

A single count supports this clone. This chain connects TRBV7-2 to TRBJ2-6; TRBD1 might be the D (7 bases). The CDR3 is made up of 17 amino acids. V gave up 3 bases and J gave up 0 bases, with 12 bases separating them. Germline CDR1 SGHTA, CDR2 FQGNSA. The CDR3 nucleotides read TGTGCCAGCAGCTTCAGGGGGGCGAGCTCTGGGGCCAACGTCCTGACTTTC. Translated: CASSFRGASSGANVLTF.